The 7 T cell receptor beta chains below all came from one sample that was sequenced in a study of blood T cell repertoires in COVID-19 (dated by TCRdb to 2019 to 2021). The library was made by the immunoSEQ multiplex PCR assay. Imported from immuneACCESS, the table was reduced by TCRdb to in-frame sequences with V and J called. These copies leave out some clones; in studies compared against another copy, an unresolved V gene accounts for under half, and the cause of the remainder is not known. Recorded for this sample are some 140,000 clones; approximately 80% of them occurred a single time. The top ten constitute about 10% of the sample. Sequenced input: PBMCs or T cells enriched from blood (not recorded which). Receptor source: a man between 45 and 60 years old who had recovered from COVID-19.

CDR3 in amino acids: CASSPTPGQLNSPLHF. CDR3 nucleotide sequence: TGCGCCAGCAGCCCGACCCCGGGACAGCTCAATTCACCCCTCCACTTT. The genes are TRBV4-3 and TRBJ1-6; 7 bases are a match to TRBD1. CDR1 is LGHNA, CDR2 YSLEER, per germline. J lost 7 bases, V lost 4 bases, and 10 bases had no gene match. CDR3 size: 16 residues.

The chain is built from TRBV3-1 (or the pseudogene TRBV3-2) and TRBJ1-1; no firm D call. The ends were cut back, 2 bases at V and 2 bases at J, with 9 bases in the middle. Per the germline V gene, CDR1 is LGHDT and CDR2 is YNNKEL (reference sequence). The CDR3 has 14 amino acids. DNA of the CDR3: TGTGCCAGCAGCCAACAGGCAGTCAACACTGAAGCTTTCTTT. Residues: CASSQQAVNTEAFF.

This clone was observed once. This chain connects TRBV13 to TRBJ2-7, with TRBD1 matching 12 bases. The CDR3 covers 15 residues. With 5 bases clipped from V and 5 bases from J, the junction kept 7 bases outside the gene matches. The germline CDR1 and CDR2 sequences are PRHDT and FYEKMQ (reference sequence). The CDR3 reads CASSPGGTGGHEQYF. CDR3 nucleotide sequence: TGTGCCAGCAGCCCCGGTGGGACAGGGGGCCACGAGCAGTACTTC.

The chain employs TRBV7-2 and TRBJ1-1; TRBD1 might be the D (6 bases). The ends were cut back, 1 base at V and 5 bases at J, with 11 bases in the middle. This CDR3 has 14 residues. CDR1 is SGHTA and CDR2 is FQGNSA in the germline V gene. The CDR3 DNA reads TGTGCCAGCAGCTTAGTGGGGGCGAGGACTGAAGCTTTCTTT. As protein: CASSLVGARTEAFF.

This clone was seen only once. The chain recombines TRBV10-3 with TRBJ2-2; possible D gene TRBD2, 6 bases. Germline assignment: CDR1 ENHRY and CDR2 SYGVKD. Trimming removed 7 bases from V and 2 bases from J, with 8 bases in between. This CDR3 has 13 amino acids. CDR3: CAITGLNTGELFF. The CDR3, as DNA: TGTGCCATCACGGGACTTAACACCGGGGAGCTGTTTTTT.

This clone was observed a handful of times. V is TRBV7-9 and J is TRBJ2-3; TRBD1 matches 7 bases. The CDR3 totals 12 residues. The V segment lost 5 bases and the J segment 10 bases; nucleotides outside the gene matches: 6. Germline CDR1 and CDR2: SEHNR and FQNEAQ (reference sequence). CDR3: CASSPGGEAQYF. As DNA, the CDR3 is TGTGCCAGCAGCCCAGGGGGTGAGGCGCAGTATTTT.

This clone has just a few counts. The CDR3 DNA is TGTGCCATCGGGACTAGCGGGGGGGCAGAGACCCAGTACTTC. Residues: CAIGTSGGAETQYF. The V gene is TRBV6-5, the J gene TRBJ2-5; 16 nucleotides agree with TRBD2. J lost 4 bases, V lost 10 bases, and 3 bases had no gene match. Germline V CDR1 and CDR2: MNHEY, SVGAGI. The CDR3 runs to 14 residues.